Following are 10 T cell receptor beta chains from one sample sequenced in a study of T cells in Graves' hyperthyroidism and ophthalmopathy. TCR beta CDR3 region amplification was performed from RNA transcripts. RT-PCR in the first round (using the HTBI primer set) targeted the TCR CDR3. One entry per CDR3 protein, called by TCRdb with MiXCR from the multiplex PCR reads. Among 700,000 to 850,000 distinct CDR3 sequences, over 35% were seen once, and the ten largest hold around 32%. Sequenced material: blood. The receptor source for this set is a middle-aged woman with Graves' hyperthyroidism.

The CDR3 reads CAISESSLDRDGELFF. In nucleotides, the CDR3 is TGTGCCATCAGTGAGTCATCGTTGGACAGGGACGGGGAGCTGTTTTTT. The V gene is TRBV10-3, the J gene TRBJ2-2; TRBD1 aligns across 8 bases. V lost 0 bases and J lost 7; bases outside the gene matches: 7. In germline, CDR1 is ENHRY, CDR2 SYGVKD. The CDR3 is 16 amino acids.

About this clonotype itself: One junction end disagrees with the germline gene, perhaps due to a read error. This rearrangement joins TRBV24-1 to TRBJ2-3; 7 bases fit TRBD1. The CDR3 is 17 amino acids. CDR1 is KGHDR, CDR2 SFDVKD, per germline. CDR3 sequence (DNA): TGTGCTACCAGTGATCGATCCCGGGACAGCTACACAGATACGCAGTATTTT. Protein sequence: CATSDRSRDSYTDTQYF.

Regarding this clonotype: A read error may produce the germline difference seen at one junction end. The chain joins TRBV10-3 to TRBJ1-1, with D hard to call. CDR3 length equals 13 residues. The germline CDR1 and CDR2 sequences are ENHRY and SYGVKD. CDR3: CVISSFMNTEAFF. The CDR3 DNA reads TGTGTCATCAGTTCGTTCATGAACACTGAAGCTTTCTTT.

The rearrangement uses TRBV12-3 or TRBV12-4 and TRBJ1-1; the D is unclear. The CDR3 spans 13 residues. The V gene lost 8 bases and the J gene lost 2 bases, with 12 bases spanning the gap. The CDR3 nucleotides read TGTGCCAGCGGTCCATCGGGTAACACTGAAGCTTTCTTT. It codes for CASGPSGNTEAFF.

The gene calls are TRBV4-1 and TRBJ1-2; possible D gene TRBD1, 5 bases. There are 16 residues in the CDR3. V was clipped by 1 base and J by 4 bases, with 16 bases between them. The germline V gene has CDR1 MGHRA and CDR2 YSYEKL. The CDR3: CASSQVGPRALYGYTF. CDR3 in DNA: TGCGCCAGCAGCCAAGTAGGCCCCAGGGCGCTCTATGGCTACACCTTC.

This clonotype was found many times. The chain links TRBV10-2 to TRBJ2-2; 11 bases are shared with TRBD2. The CDR3 is 16 amino acids. Germline trimming cut 10 bases from V and 4 bases from J; bases unmatched to any gene: 11. Germline-derived CDR1 and CDR2 are WSHSY and SAAADI. This CDR3 is CAIRTSGPGRTGELFF. CDR3 DNA: TGCGCCATCAGGACTAGCGGGCCGGGGCGCACCGGGGAGCTGTTTTTT.

In its sample, this clonotype was seen many times. The chain links TRBV20-1 to TRBJ1-5, with 7 bases matching TRBD1. The CDR3 is 16 amino acids. V was pared by 3 bases and J by 0 bases, with 8 bases of the junction left unmatched. Germline V gene data show CDR1 as DFQATT and CDR2 as SNEGSKA (reference sequence). The CDR3 sequence: CSASEQGWNSNQPQHF. The CDR3 DNA is TGCAGTGCTAGCGAACAGGGGTGGAATAGCAATCAGCCCCAGCATTTT.

This clonotype has more than one count but fewer than ten. The CDR3 nucleotides are TGCAGTGCCGGACACTTTGTTAACTATGGCTACACCTTC. Encoded protein: CSAGHFVNYGYTF. The chain is built from TRBV20-1 and TRBJ1-2; D may be TRBD1 (5 bases). The CDR3 runs to 13 residues. Deletions cut 6 bases from V and 1 base from J, with 12 bases between. Germline-derived CDR1 and CDR2 are DFQATT and SNEGSKA (reference sequence).

This clonotype was observed at least ten times. The V gene is TRBV7-8, the J gene TRBJ1-5; D is unclear. This CDR3 has 12 residues. V was shortened by 2 bases and J by 6 bases, with 5 bases between the two germline ends. Germline V gives CDR1 SGHVS, CDR2 FQNEAQ. CDR3 nucleotides: TGTGCCAGCAGCTTACTGGGTCAGCCCCAGCATTTT. Protein product: CASSLLGQPQHF.

This clonotype was recorded at least ten times. The chain combines TRBV28 with TRBJ1-2; 9 bases agree with TRBD1. The V segment lost 7 bases and the J segment 4 bases; nucleotides outside the gene matches: 19. The CDR3 sequence is 18 residues long. Germline values: CDR1 MDHEN, CDR2 SYDVKM. The CDR3 DNA follows: TGTGCCAGCAAGCTGGGCGGGACAGGGTCCCTTCTGGCCTATGGCTACACCTTC. Translated: CASKLGGTGSLLAYGYTF.